This TCR beta chain was recovered during a study of glioma-infiltrating T cells after dendritic cell vaccination. TCRdb's copy holds only in-frame clones and misses some; the assay was immunoSEQ multiplex PCR. The sample carries about 82,000 clones, 70% to 90% recorded once. This CDR3 is 14 amino acids long. V dropped 0 bases and J dropped 8 bases, with 11 bases sitting between them. The germline V gene has CDR1 SEHNR and CDR2 FQNEAQ (reference sequence). This specimen was blood, taken before dendritic cell vaccination. V is TRBV7-9 and J is TRBJ2-1, with D tentatively TRBD2 (5 bases). The sequence was collected from a human donor with glioblastoma. CDR3 nucleotides: TGTGCCAGCAGCTTAGCAATAACGGGGTATGAGCAGTTCTTC. Translation: CASSLAITGYEQFF.